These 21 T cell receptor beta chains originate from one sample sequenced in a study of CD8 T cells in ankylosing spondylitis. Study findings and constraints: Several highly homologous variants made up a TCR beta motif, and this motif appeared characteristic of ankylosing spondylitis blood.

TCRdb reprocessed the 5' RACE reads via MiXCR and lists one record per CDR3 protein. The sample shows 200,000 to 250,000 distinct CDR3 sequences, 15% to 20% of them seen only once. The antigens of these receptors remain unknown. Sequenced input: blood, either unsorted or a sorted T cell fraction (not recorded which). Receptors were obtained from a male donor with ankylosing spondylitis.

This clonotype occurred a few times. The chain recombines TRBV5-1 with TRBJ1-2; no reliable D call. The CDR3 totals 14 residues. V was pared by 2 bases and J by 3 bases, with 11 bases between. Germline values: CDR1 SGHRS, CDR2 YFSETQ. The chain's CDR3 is CASSLEGSHYGYTF. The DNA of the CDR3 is TGCGCCAGCAGCTTAGAGGGCAGCCACTATGGCTACACCTTC.

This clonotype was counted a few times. The CDR3 nucleotides are TGTGCCAGCAGTGTCCGGGACACCTACGAGCAGTACTTC. Translation: CASSVRDTYEQYF. V and J are TRBV6-2 or TRBV6-3 and TRBJ2-7; TRBD1 might be the D (6 bases). The V gene lost 5 bases and the J gene lost 2 bases, with 10 bases spanning the gap. The germline CDR1 and CDR2 sequences are MNHEY and SVGEGT. The CDR3 totals 13 residues.

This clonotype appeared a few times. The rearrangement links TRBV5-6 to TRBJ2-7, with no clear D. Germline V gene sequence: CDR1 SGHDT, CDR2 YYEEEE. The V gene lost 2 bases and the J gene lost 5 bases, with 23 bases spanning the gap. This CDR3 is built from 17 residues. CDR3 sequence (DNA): TGTGCCAGCAGCTTAGGTTATGAGCCCTCCCCGGGCGACGAGCAGTACTTC. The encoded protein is CASSLGYEPSPGDEQYF.

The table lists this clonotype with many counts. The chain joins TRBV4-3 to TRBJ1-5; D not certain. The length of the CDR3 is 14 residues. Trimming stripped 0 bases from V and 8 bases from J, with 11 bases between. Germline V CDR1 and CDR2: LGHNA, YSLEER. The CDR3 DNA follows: TGCGCCAGCAGCCAAGATCGCGTGGGTGAGCCCCAGCATTTT. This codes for CASSQDRVGEPQHF.

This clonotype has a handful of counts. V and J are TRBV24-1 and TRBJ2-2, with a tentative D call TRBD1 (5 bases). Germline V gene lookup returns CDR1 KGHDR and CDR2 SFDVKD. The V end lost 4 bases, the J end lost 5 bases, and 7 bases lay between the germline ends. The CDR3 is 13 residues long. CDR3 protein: CATSESGTGELFF. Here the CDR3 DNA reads TGTGCCACCAGTGAATCAGGGACCGGGGAGCTGTTTTTT.

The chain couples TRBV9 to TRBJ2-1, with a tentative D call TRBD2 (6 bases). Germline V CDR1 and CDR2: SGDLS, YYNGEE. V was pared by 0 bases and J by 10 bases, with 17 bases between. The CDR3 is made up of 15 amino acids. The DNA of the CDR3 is TGTGCCAGCAGCGTAGGCGGGGACGTGGCGGGGGAGCAGTTCTTC. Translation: CASSVGGDVAGEQFF. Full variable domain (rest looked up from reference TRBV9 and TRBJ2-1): DSGVTQTPKHLITATGQRVTLRCSPRSGDLSVYWYQQSLDQGLQFLIQYYNGEERAKGNILERFSAQQFPDLHSELNLSSLELGDSALYFCASSVGGDVAGEQFFGPGTRLTVL.

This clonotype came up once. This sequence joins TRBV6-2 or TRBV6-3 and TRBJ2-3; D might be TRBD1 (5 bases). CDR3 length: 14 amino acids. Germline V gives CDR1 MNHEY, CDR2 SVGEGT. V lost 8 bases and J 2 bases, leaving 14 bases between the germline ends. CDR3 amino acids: CASSPLGATDTQYF. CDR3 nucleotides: TGTGCCAGCTCCCCCTTAGGGGCCACAGATACGCAGTATTTT.

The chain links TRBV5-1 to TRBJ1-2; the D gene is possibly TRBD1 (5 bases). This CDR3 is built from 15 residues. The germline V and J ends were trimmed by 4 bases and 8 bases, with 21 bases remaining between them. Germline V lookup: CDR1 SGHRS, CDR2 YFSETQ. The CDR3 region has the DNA TGCGCCAGCAGCCAGAGGACAACATTGGATGCAGGCTACACCTTC. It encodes CASSQRTTLDAGYTF.

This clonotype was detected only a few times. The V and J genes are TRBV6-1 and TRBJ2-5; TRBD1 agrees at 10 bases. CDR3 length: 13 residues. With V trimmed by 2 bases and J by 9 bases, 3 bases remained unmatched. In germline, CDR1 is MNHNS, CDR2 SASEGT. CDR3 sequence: CASSELGTGAQYF. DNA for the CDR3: TGTGCCAGCAGTGAATTAGGGACAGGGGCCCAGTACTTC.

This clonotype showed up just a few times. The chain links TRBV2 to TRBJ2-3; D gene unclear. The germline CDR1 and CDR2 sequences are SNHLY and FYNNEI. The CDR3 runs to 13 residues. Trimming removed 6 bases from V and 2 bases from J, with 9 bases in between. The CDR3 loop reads CASRDATTDTQYF. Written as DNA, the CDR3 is TGTGCCAGCAGGGACGCCACCACAGATACGCAGTATTTT. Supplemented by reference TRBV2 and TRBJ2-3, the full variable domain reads EPEVTQTPSHQVTQMGQEVILRCVPISNHLYFYWYRQILGQKVEFLVSFYNNEISEKSEIFDDQFSVERPDGSNFTLKIRSTKLEDSAMYFCASRDATTDTQYFGPGTRLTVL.

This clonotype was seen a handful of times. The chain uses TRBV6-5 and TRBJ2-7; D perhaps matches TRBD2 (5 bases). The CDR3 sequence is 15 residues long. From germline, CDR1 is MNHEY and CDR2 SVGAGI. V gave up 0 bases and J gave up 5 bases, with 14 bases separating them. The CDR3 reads CASSYSIESGNEQYF. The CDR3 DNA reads TGTGCCAGCAGTTACTCGATAGAGTCCGGGAACGAGCAGTACTTC.

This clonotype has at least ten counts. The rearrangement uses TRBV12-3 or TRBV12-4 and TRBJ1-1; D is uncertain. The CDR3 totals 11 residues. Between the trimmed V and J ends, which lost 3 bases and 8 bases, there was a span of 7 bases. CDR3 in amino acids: CASSFGREAFF. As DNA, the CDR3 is TGTGCCAGCAGTTTCGGCAGGGAAGCTTTCTTT.

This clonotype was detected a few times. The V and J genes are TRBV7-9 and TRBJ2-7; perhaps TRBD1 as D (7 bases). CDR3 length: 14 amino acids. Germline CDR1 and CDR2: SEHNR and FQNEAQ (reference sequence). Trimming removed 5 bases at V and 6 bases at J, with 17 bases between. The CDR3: CASSPIGGGFEQYF. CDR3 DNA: TGTGCCAGCAGCCCAATTGGAGGGGGCTTCGAGCAGTACTTC.

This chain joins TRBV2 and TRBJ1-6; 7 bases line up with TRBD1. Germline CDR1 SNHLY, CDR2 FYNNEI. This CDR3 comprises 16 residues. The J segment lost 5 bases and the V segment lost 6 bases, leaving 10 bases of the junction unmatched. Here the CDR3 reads CASRDTSGGDNSPLHF. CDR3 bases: TGTGCCAGCAGGGATACTTCAGGGGGGGATAATTCACCCCTCCACTTT.

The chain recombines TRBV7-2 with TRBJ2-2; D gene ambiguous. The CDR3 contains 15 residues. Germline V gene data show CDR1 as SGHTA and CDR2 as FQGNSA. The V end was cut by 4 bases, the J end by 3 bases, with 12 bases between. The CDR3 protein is CASSSPGAHTGELFF. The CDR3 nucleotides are TGTGCCAGCAGCTCACCGGGCGCTCACACCGGGGAGCTGTTTTTT. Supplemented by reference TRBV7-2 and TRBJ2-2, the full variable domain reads GAGVSQSPSNKVTEKGKDVELRCDPISGHTALYWYRQSLGQGLEFLIYFQGNSAPDKSGLPSDRFSAERTGGSVSTLTIQRTQQEDSAVYLCASSSPGAHTGELFFGEGSRLTVL.

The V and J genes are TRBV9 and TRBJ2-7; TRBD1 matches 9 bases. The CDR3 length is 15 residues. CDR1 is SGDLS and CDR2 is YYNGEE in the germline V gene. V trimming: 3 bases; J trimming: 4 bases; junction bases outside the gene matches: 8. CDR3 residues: CASSETGTGWYEQYF. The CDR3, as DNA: TGTGCCAGCAGCGAAACCGGGACAGGGTGGTACGAGCAGTACTTC.

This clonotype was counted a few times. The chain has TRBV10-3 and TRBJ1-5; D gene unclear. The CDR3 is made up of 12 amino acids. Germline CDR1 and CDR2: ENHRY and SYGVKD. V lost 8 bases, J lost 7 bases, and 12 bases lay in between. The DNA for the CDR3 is TGTGCCATCGCCCAATTCGGGCAGCCCCAGCATTTT. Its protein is CAIAQFGQPQHF.

The CDR3 nucleotides read TGTGCCAGCAGCCCACCCGGACAGGGAGAGGATGAGCAGTTCTTC. Its translation: CASSPPGQGEDEQFF. The chain is built from TRBV7-8 and TRBJ2-1, with 8 bases lining up with TRBD1. This CDR3 spans 15 amino acids. Germline lookup yields CDR1 SGHVS and CDR2 FQNEAQ. V was clipped by 5 bases and J by 8 bases; unmatched bases: 11.

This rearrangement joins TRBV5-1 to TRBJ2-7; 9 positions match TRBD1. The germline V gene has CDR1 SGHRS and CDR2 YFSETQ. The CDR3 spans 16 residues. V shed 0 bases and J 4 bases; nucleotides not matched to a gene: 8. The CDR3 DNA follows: TGCGCCAGCAGCTTGGGGCGGACAGGGGAAGGGTACGAGCAGTACTTC. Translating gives CASSLGRTGEGYEQYF. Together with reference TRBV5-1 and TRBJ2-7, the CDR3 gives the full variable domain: KAGVTQTPRYLIKTRGQQVTLSCSPISGHRSVSWYQQTPGQGLQFLFEYFSETQRNKGNFPGRFSGRQFSNSRSEMNVSTLELGDSALYLCASSLGRTGEGYEQYFGPGTRLTVT.

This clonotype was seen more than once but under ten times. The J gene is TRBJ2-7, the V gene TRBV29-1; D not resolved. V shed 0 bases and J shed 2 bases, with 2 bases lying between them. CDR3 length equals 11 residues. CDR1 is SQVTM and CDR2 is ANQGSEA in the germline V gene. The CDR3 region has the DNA TGCAGCGTTGAAGACACCTACGAGCAGTACTTC. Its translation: CSVEDTYEQYF.

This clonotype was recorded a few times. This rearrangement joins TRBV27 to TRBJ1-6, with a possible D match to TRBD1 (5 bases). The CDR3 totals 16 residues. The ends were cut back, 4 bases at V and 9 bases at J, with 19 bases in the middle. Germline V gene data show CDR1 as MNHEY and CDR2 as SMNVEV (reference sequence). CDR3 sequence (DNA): TGTGCCAGCAGTTCGCAAACTCAGGGAGGGGTTTCACCCCTCCACTTT. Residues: CASSSQTQGGVSPLHF.